The next 3 T cell receptor beta chains were all read from a single sample in a study of beta chain features in type 1 diabetes. The antigens of these receptors remain unknown. Study outcomes and limitations: Shorter TCRB CDR3s, moderately but significantly so, were found in Type 1 diabetes patients in all four CD4+ subsets.

Isolated RNA was reverse transcribed in full, so expressed TCRB transcripts were sequenced. Data came from immunoSEQ multiplex PCR; TCRdb stores just in-frame clones and leaves some out. The sample includes 600,000 to 750,000 clones, over 10% of them seen just once. Sequencing input: naive CD4+ T cells from blood. Every receptor here comes from a young man with type 1 diabetes.

The chain is built from TRBV19 and TRBJ2-6, with D perhaps given as TRBD1 or TRBD2 (5 bases each). V lost 6 bases, J lost 2 bases, and 11 bases lay in between. CDR3 length: 15 residues. Germline loops: CDR1 LNHDA, CDR2 SQIVND (reference sequence). The DNA for the CDR3 is TGTGCCAGTAGCATGAGGGACGCTGGGGCCAACGTCCTGACTTTC. The encoded protein is CASSMRDAGANVLTF.

This rearrangement joins TRBV7-9 to TRBJ1-6; D is unclear. CDR3 size: 16 residues. Trimming took off 5 bases at V and 7 bases at J, with 18 bases between the two ends. Looked up from germline, CDR1 is SEHNR and CDR2 is FQNEAQ (reference sequence). The DNA for the CDR3 is TGTGCCAGCAGCCCCGATCTAGGTTCCGGCAATTCACCCCTCCACTTT. Translated: CASSPDLGSGNSPLHF.

There are a few counts of this clone. The V call is TRBV7-3, the J call TRBJ1-1; no reliable D call. V was clipped by 5 bases and J by 3 bases, with 10 bases between them. Germline assignment: CDR1 SGHTA and CDR2 FQGTGA. The CDR3 has 13 residues. Here the CDR3 DNA reads TGTGCCAGCAGCGGCGGGTCGCACACTGAAGCTTTCTTT. It is translated as CASSGGSHTEAFF.